The 19 T cell receptor beta chains given below trace back to one sample, sequenced in a study of synovial regulatory T cells in juvenile arthritis. Profiled with immunoSEQ multiplex PCR; TCRdb holds only in-frame clones, not every one. Its table lists under 10,000 clones. Sequenced sample: Treg cells from blood. The subset is: remaining (HLA-DR-negative) circulating blood Treg cells. Source of these receptors: a donor aged 2-29 years with juvenile idiopathic arthritis.

The chain recombines TRBV7-2 with TRBJ2-7; TCRdb designates TRBD2, a call that cannot be tested without DNA. Per the germline V gene, CDR1 is SGHTA and CDR2 is FQGNSA. This CDR3 has 16 amino acids. No DNA appears here. CDR3 in amino acids: CASSLAPSGTSYEQYF.

V gene TRBV10-3 combines with J gene TRBJ2-6; TCRdb indicates TRBD1, and absent DNA this call remains unverified. CDR3 length equals 14 residues. No coding sequence is recorded. Germline V CDR1 and CDR2: ENHRY, SYGVKD. The CDR3: CAIQGSQGANVLTF.

The chain joins TRBV19 to TRBJ1-5; with no DNA, the TCRdb D assignment of TRBD1 cannot be verified. The CDR3 spans 16 residues. No DNA was logged. In germline, CDR1 is LNHDA, CDR2 SQIVND (reference sequence). CDR3 region: CASSTTRDRPNQPQHF.

The chain employs TRBV11-3 and TRBJ2-1. Germline V gene lookup returns CDR1 SGHNT and CDR2 YENEEA. The CDR3 runs 17 residues. The DNA is unrecorded. The CDR3 sequence: CASSFRSRTPGRNEQFF.

The chain recombines TRBV6-1 with TRBJ1-5; TCRdb calls TRBD1, which cannot be checked without DNA. The CDR3 loop spans 14 amino acids. No DNA has been recorded. In germline, CDR1 is MNHNS, CDR2 SASEGT. This chain's CDR3 is CASKTGLRNQPQHF.

The V and J genes are TRBV6-1 and TRBJ1-2. Germline-derived CDR1 and CDR2 are MNHNS and SASEGT. The CDR3 sequence is 14 residues long. Nucleotide data are not available. The CDR3 spells CASTQGGANYGYTF.

The CDR3 sequence is CASSVRDRGRNGELFF. V is TRBV5-4 and J is TRBJ2-2; as DNA is missing, the TRBD1 call by TCRdb cannot be tested. CDR1 and CDR2 from the germline V gene are SGHNT and YYREEE (reference sequence). The CDR3 has 16 amino acids. Only the protein is available.

This chain uses TRBV7-2 with TRBJ1-1; the TRBD1 assignment by TCRdb is unverifiable without DNA. CDR3 length equals 15 residues. No DNA sequence is on record. Germline V gene data show CDR1 as SGHTA and CDR2 as FQGNSA. CDR3 residues: CASSFWDSQNTEAFF.

The chain combines TRBV4-2 with TRBJ2-1; TCRdb calls TRBD1, which cannot be checked without DNA. Germline CDR1 reads LGHNA; CDR2 reads YNFKEQ. The CDR3 spans 16 residues. Only the protein is on record. CDR3 amino acids: CASSQDIGTGDNEQFF.

The chain combines TRBV20-1 with TRBJ2-5; absent DNA, TCRdb's TRBD2 call cannot be checked. The CDR3 is made up of 11 amino acids. There is no recorded DNA. CDR1 is DFQATT and CDR2 is SNEGSKA in the germline V gene (reference sequence). The CDR3 is CSARDIETQYF.

This CDR3 reads CASRAYGELFF. The chain uses TRBV7-2 and TRBJ2-2; absent DNA, TCRdb's TRBD2 call cannot be checked. The CDR3 is 11 amino acids. Only the protein sequence is given. Germline CDR1 reads SGHTA; CDR2 reads FQGNSA.

The chain has TRBV6-1 and TRBJ2-1; TCRdb lists TRBD2, though no DNA is available to test this call. The CDR3 consists of 12 residues. DNA is not on record. Germline CDR1 and CDR2: MNHNS and SASEGT. The CDR3: CASREPYNEQFF.

The gene calls are TRBV2 and TRBJ1-6; TCRdb picks TRBD1, but there is no DNA to check that call. The germline gives CDR1 SNHLY, CDR2 FYNNEI. The CDR3 runs 12 residues. DNA for this receptor is not on file. This CDR3 is CASKPSRSPLHF.

The chain joins TRBV6-1 to TRBJ2-1; the D call of TRBD1 rests on TCRdb alone, since no DNA is present to check it. The CDR3 is 15 residues long. DNA is not recorded here. The germline V gene encodes CDR1 MNHNS and CDR2 SASEGT. The CDR3 loop reads CASSEGHWKLNEQFF.

The chain couples TRBV6-6 to TRBJ1-4; TCRdb names TRBD1, which stays unverified in the absence of DNA. Germline-derived CDR1 and CDR2 are MNHNY and SVGAGI (reference sequence). This CDR3 comprises 13 residues. No DNA sequence was recorded. CDR3 region: CASRVQGGEKLFF.

V and J are TRBV5-4 and TRBJ2-1. The CDR3 spans 12 residues. Only the protein is available. Germline V lookup: CDR1 SGHNT, CDR2 YYREEE (reference sequence). CDR3 loop: CASSFLGNEQFF.

The gene calls are TRBV10-3 and TRBJ2-7; TCRdb proposes TRBD1, but this gene call is untestable without DNA. The CDR3 has 11 amino acids. Only the protein is on record. Germline-derived CDR1 and CDR2 are ENHRY and SYGVKD. The CDR3 region is CASQGEHEQYF.

This chain links TRBV20-1 with TRBJ1-2. The CDR3 totals 10 residues. DNA was not recorded. CDR1 and CDR2 (germline): DFQATT, SNEGSKA (reference sequence). The CDR3 loop is CSARVVGYTF.

The chain uses TRBV11-2 and TRBJ2-1; the TRBD2 assignment by TCRdb is unverifiable without DNA. This CDR3 has 14 residues. DNA for this receptor is not on file. CDR1 is SGHAT and CDR2 is FQNNGV in the germline V gene. The CDR3 reads CASELAGGPAEQFF. Based on the CDR3 plus reference TRBV11-2 and TRBJ2-1, the full variable domain is EAGVAQSPRYKIIEKRQSVAFWCNPISGHATLYWYQQILGQGPKLLIQFQNNGVVDDSQLPKDRFSAERLKGVDSTLKIQPAKLEDSAVYLCASELAGGPAEQFFGPGTRLTVL.